Listed below are T cell receptor beta chains from one sample, sequenced in a study of radiotherapy plus CTLA-4 blockade in lung cancer. Data came from immunoSEQ multiplex PCR; TCRdb stores just in-frame clones and leaves some out. The sample carries about 85,000 clones, approximately 86% recorded once. The specimen was peripheral blood, collected from a patient treated with radiotherapy plus ipilimumab. These receptors were collected from a human donor with non-small cell lung cancer who had a partial response to radiotherapy plus ipilimumab. Each CDR3 is given without its conserved first and last residue. Each record gives: V gene, CDR3 protein.

v_gene: TRBV5-1
CDR3aa: ASSLLLAGSGGELF

v_gene: TRBV30
CDR3aa: AWRLADYEQY

v_gene: TRBV4-1
CDR3aa: ASSQEAGTSGYNEQF

v_gene: TRBV18
CDR3aa: ASSPGGTNQPQH

v_gene: TRBV6-5
CDR3aa: ASSYLEGAGANVLT

v_gene: TRBV6-5
CDR3aa: ASSYSSRVEQY

v_gene: TRBV11-2
CDR3aa: ASSQLTGELF

v_gene: TRBV7-6
CDR3aa: ASSLRGRVADTQY

v_gene: TRBV6-5
CDR3aa: ASSRTGGGNQPQH

v_gene: TRBV27
CDR3aa: ASSTTGNEQF

v_gene: TRBV15
CDR3aa: ATRGTGFFSYEQY

v_gene: TRBV6-1
CDR3aa: ASTLGQLYAEAF

v_gene: TRBV30
CDR3aa: AWSRQTGGNYGYT

v_gene: TRBV30
CDR3aa: AWRQGKSYEQY

v_gene: TRBV7-2
CDR3aa: ASSLGGFDTEAF

v_gene: TRBV5-1
CDR3aa: ASSFAGGDQETQY

v_gene: TRBV14
CDR3aa: ASSRSRESTEAF

v_gene: TRBV6-1
CDR3aa: ASVTWALSGYT

v_gene: TRBV27
CDR3aa: ASSIAGRTNEQF

v_gene: TRBV6-1
CDR3aa: ASSEEGGTNTIY

v_gene: TRBV6-1
CDR3aa: ASSGKQGSNQPQH

v_gene: TRBV9
CDR3aa: ASSVGASGSIETQY

v_gene: TRBV6-1
CDR3aa: ASSNRENTEAF

v_gene: TRBV7-8
CDR3aa: ASSLEAANTDTQY

v_gene: TRBV7-6
CDR3aa: ASSLGGGSGGYNEQF

v_gene: TRBV27
CDR3aa: ASSPPGGRLGTGELF

v_gene: TRBV6-1
CDR3aa: ASLDREPDTQY

v_gene: TRBV6-5
CDR3aa: ASSGDRRSEAF

v_gene: TRBV5-1
CDR3aa: ASSNLAGVAAGELF

v_gene: TRBV7-2
CDR3aa: ASSSQGRETQY

v_gene: TRBV28
CDR3aa: ASSFDDRVGYT

v_gene: TRBV9
CDR3aa: ASSVAQGTYEQY

v_gene: TRBV2
CDR3aa: ASSDSGGAGGYT

v_gene: TRBV5-1
CDR3aa: ASSLVAGEGYEQY

v_gene: TRBV25-1
CDR3aa: ASSRGGPARTDTQY

v_gene: TRBV5-1
CDR3aa: ASSITGGMNTGELF